These 7 T cell receptor beta chains originate from one sample sequenced in a study of radiation and T cells in renal cell carcinoma. Libraries were prepared by immunoSEQ multiplex PCR; TCRdb keeps only in-frame clonotypes and omits some of them. Counted here are more than 95,000 clones, around 85% occurring once; the ten biggest clones make up roughly 5%. Time point reported: blood 2 weeks post-SBRT. The treatment: 15 Gy SBRT to primary tumor, nephrectomy 4 weeks later. The material was blood, obtained from a patient whose treatment included radiotherapy and nephrectomy. These receptors were taken from a man aged 50-59 years with renal cell carcinoma.

The CDR3 DNA reads as TGTGCCAGCGGTTGGGATACGCAGTATTTT. Translated: CASGWDTQYF. The chain joins TRBV2 to TRBJ2-3, with D uncertain. With 8 bases removed from V and 6 bases from J, the gap between germline ends came to 6 bases. Germline values: CDR1 SNHLY, CDR2 FYNNEI. This CDR3 comprises 10 residues. The variable domain in full, with the rest retrieved from reference TRBV2 and TRBJ2-3, is EPEVTQTPSHQVTQMGQEVILRCVPISNHLYFYWYRQILGQKVEFLVSFYNNEISEKSEIFDDQFSVERPDGSNFTLKIRSTKLEDSAMYFCASGWDTQYFGPGTRLTVL.

The genes are TRBV5-1 and TRBJ1-2; 8 bases match TRBD1. V dropped 0 bases and J dropped 8; count of bases not matched to a gene: 9. Germline CDR1 is SGHRS and CDR2 is YFSETQ. The CDR3 runs 15 residues. CDR3 nucleotides: TGCGCCAGCAGCTTGGGGCCGGACAGGGTTCGAGGCTACACCTTC. Amino acid sequence: CASSLGPDRVRGYTF.

The CDR3 region is CASSVDLAGGNTGELFF. In DNA form, the CDR3 reads TGCGCCAGCAGCGTAGACCTAGCGGGAGGTAACACCGGGGAGCTGTTTTTT. V and J are TRBV5-1 and TRBJ2-2; 11 positions agree with TRBD2. The germline V gene has CDR1 SGHRS and CDR2 YFSETQ. The ends lost 4 bases at V and 2 bases at J; junction bases unmatched: 7. The CDR3 runs 17 residues. Full variable domain (rest looked up from reference TRBV5-1 and TRBJ2-2): KAGVTQTPRYLIKTRGQQVTLSCSPISGHRSVSWYQQTPGQGLQFLFEYFSETQRNKGNFPGRFSGRQFSNSRSEMNVSTLELGDSALYLCASSVDLAGGNTGELFFGEGSRLTVL.

This chain links TRBV7-2 with TRBJ2-1; possible D gene TRBD1, 6 bases. From germline, CDR1 is SGHTA and CDR2 FQGNSA. V dropped 4 bases and J dropped 7 bases, with 14 bases sitting between them. The CDR3 has 14 residues. The CDR3 DNA reads TGTGCCAGCAGCTCCCAGGGGTCGAAGAATGAGCAGTTCTTC. Translation: CASSSQGSKNEQFF.

The chain couples TRBV14 to TRBJ2-1; 9 bases align to TRBD2. This CDR3 is built from 16 residues. Germline V gives CDR1 SGHDN, CDR2 FVKESK. V was pared by 3 bases and J by 5 bases, with 8 bases of the junction left unmatched. The CDR3 region is CASSHSGRGGNNEQFF. In DNA form, the CDR3 reads TGTGCCAGCAGCCATTCTGGGCGGGGGGGAAACAATGAGCAGTTCTTC.

V is TRBV29-1 and J is TRBJ2-5, with D maybe TRBD2 (6 bases). Germline lookup yields CDR1 SQVTM and CDR2 ANQGSEA. V shed 6 bases and J shed 0 bases, with 14 bases lying between them. The CDR3 length is 14 residues. CDR3 bases: TGCAGCGTGGGGGGAACCAGGGACCAAGAGACCCAGTACTTC. Translated, it gives CSVGGTRDQETQYF. Supplemented by reference TRBV29-1 and TRBJ2-5, the full variable domain reads SAVISQKPSRDICQRGTSLTIQCQVDSQVTMMFWYRQQPGQSLTLIATANQGSEATYESGFVIDKFPISRPNLTFSTLTVSNMSPEDSSIYLCSVGGTRDQETQYFGPGTRLLVL.

This chain uses TRBV11-2 with TRBJ1-2; D not certain. This CDR3 contains 13 residues. Trimming took 8 bases from V and 5 from J, leaving 15 bases between them. CDR1 is SGHAT and CDR2 is FQNNGV in the germline V gene. The CDR3 nucleotides are TGTGCCAGCCGGGGAGGAGAGGGTTATGGCTACACCTTC. Translation gives CASRGGEGYGYTF.